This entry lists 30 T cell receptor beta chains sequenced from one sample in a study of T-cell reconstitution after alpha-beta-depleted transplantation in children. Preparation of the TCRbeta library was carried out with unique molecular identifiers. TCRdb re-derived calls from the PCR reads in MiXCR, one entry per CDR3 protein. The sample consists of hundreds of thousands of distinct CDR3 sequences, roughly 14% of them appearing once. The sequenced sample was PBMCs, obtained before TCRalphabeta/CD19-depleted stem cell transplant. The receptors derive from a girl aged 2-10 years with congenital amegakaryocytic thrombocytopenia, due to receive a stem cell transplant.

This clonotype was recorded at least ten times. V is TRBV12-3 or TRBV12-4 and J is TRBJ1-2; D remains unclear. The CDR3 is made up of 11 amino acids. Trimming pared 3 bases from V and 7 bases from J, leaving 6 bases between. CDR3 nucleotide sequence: TGTGCCAGCAGTTTCGGTGTTGGCTACACCTTC. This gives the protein CASSFGVGYTF.

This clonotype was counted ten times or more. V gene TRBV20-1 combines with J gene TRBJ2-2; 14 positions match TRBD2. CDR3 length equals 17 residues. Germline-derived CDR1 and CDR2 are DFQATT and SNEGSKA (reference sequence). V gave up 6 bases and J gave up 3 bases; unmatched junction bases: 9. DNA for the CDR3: TGCAGTGCCTTGACTAGCGGGAGGGCCGTTGACACCGGGGAGCTGTTTTTT. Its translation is CSALTSGRAVDTGELFF.

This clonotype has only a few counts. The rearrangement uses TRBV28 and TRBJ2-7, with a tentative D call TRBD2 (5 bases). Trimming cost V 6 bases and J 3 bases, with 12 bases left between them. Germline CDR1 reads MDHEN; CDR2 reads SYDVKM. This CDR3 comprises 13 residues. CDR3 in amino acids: CASRRDYYYEQYF. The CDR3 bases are TGTGCCAGCAGGAGAGACTACTACTACGAGCAGTACTTC.

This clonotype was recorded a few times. CDR3 amino acids: CASSLPQHGGNSYNEQFF. CDR3 nucleotide sequence: TGTGCCAGCAGCCTCCCTCAACACGGCGGGAACTCCTACAATGAGCAGTTCTTC. This sequence joins TRBV11-2 and TRBJ2-1, with D perhaps matching TRBD2 (6 bases). Between the trimmed V and J ends, which lost 5 bases and 0 bases, there was a span of 20 bases. The germline CDR1 and CDR2 sequences are SGHAT and FQNNGV. This CDR3 region has 18 residues.

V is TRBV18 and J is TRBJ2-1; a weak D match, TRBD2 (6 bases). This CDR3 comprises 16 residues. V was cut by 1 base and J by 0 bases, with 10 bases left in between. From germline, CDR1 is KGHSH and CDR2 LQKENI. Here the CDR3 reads CASSPRRASSYNEQFF. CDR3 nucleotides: TGTGCCAGCTCACCACGGAGGGCGAGCTCCTACAATGAGCAGTTCTTC.

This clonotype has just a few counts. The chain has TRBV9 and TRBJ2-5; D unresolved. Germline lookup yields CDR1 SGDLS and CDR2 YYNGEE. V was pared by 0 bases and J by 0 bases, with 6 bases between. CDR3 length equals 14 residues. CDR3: CASSVASYQETQYF. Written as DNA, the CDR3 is TGTGCCAGCAGCGTAGCTTCGTACCAAGAGACCCAGTACTTC.

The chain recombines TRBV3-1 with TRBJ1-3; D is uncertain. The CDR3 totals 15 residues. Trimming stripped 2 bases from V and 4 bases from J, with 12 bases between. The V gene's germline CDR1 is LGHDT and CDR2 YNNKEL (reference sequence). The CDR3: CASSQNQVVGNTIYF. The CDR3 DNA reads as TGTGCCAGCAGCCAAAACCAGGTTGTCGGAAACACCATATATTTT.

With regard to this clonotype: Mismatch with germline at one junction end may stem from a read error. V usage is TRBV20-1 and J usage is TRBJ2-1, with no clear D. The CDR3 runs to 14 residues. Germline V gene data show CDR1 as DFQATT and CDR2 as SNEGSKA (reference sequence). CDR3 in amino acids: CIAREARVRNEQFF. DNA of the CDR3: TGCATTGCTAGAGAAGCTAGGGTCCGCAATGAGCAGTTCTTC.

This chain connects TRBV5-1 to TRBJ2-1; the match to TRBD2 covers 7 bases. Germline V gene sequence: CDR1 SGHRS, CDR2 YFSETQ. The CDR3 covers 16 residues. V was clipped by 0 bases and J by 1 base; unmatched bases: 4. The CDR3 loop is CASSLDQRDSYNEQFF. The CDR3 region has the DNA TGCGCCAGCAGCTTGGACCAGCGGGATTCCTACAATGAGCAGTTCTTC. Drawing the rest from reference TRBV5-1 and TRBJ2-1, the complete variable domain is KAGVTQTPRYLIKTRGQQVTLSCSPISGHRSVSWYQQTPGQGLQFLFEYFSETQRNKGNFPGRFSGRQFSNSRSEMNVSTLELGDSALYLCASSLDQRDSYNEQFFGPGTRLTVL.

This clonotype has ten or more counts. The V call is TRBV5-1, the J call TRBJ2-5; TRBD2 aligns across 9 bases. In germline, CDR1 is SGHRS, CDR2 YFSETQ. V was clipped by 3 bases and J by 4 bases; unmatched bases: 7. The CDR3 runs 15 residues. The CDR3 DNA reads TGCGCCAGCAGCTCGCGGGAGGGGGATTCAGAGACCCAGTACTTC. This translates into CASSSREGDSETQYF. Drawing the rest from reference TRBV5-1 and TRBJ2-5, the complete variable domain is KAGVTQTPRYLIKTRGQQVTLSCSPISGHRSVSWYQQTPGQGLQFLFEYFSETQRNKGNFPGRFSGRQFSNSRSEMNVSTLELGDSALYLCASSSREGDSETQYFGPGTRLLVL.

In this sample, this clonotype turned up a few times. CDR3: CASSLLYEKLFF. Written as DNA, the CDR3 is TGTGCCAGCAGCTTACTATACGAAAAACTGTTTTTT. This chain uses TRBV7-2 with TRBJ1-4; D call uncertain. The germline CDR1 and CDR2 sequences are SGHTA and FQGNSA. V was shortened by 2 bases and J by 8 bases, with 6 bases between the two germline ends. The CDR3 is 12 amino acids.

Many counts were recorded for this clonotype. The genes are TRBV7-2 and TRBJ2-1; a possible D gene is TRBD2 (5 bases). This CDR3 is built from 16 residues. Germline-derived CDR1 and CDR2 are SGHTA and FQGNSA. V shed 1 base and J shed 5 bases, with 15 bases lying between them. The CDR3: CASSLERGGLNNEQFF. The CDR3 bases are TGTGCCAGCAGCTTAGAACGAGGCGGGCTAAACAATGAGCAGTTCTTC.

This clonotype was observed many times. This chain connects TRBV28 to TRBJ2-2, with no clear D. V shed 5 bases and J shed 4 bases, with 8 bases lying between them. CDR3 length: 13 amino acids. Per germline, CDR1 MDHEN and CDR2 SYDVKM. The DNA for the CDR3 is TGTGCCAGCAGTATTCAGATCACCGGGGAGCTGTTTTTT. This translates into CASSIQITGELFF.

For the CDR3, the DNA is TGTGCCCACGCAGCTATACGGGCTACAACCTCCTACGAGCAGTACTTC. Protein product: CAHAAIRATTSYEQYF. The J gene is TRBJ2-7, the V gene TRBV2; no definite D call. The CDR3 sequence is 16 residues long. The V end lost 11 bases, the J end lost 0 bases, and 23 bases lay between the germline ends. Germline assignment: CDR1 SNHLY and CDR2 FYNNEI.

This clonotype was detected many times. The CDR3 region has the DNA TGCAGTGCTAGAGATTGGCTAGCGGACACCTACGAGCAGTACTTC. It yields the protein CSARDWLADTYEQYF. The rearrangement joins TRBV20-1 to TRBJ2-7; 7 bases map to TRBD2. V gave up 0 bases and J gave up 2 bases; unmatched junction bases: 7. The CDR3 extends over 15 amino acids. In germline, CDR1 is DFQATT, CDR2 SNEGSKA (reference sequence).

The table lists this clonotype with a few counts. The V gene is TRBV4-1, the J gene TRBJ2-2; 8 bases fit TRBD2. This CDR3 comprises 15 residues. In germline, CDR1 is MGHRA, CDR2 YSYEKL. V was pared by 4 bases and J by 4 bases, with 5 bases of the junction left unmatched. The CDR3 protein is CASSLETSGTGELFF. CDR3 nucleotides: TGCGCCAGCAGCCTAGAAACTAGCGGCACCGGGGAGCTGTTTTTT.

The CDR3 DNA reads TGTGCCAGCAGCCGTAGACAGGGGGCGCGCTACGAGCAGTACTTC. Translation: CASSRRQGARYEQYF. The chain couples TRBV7-2 to TRBJ2-7; 10 bases are a match to TRBD1. After removal of 5 bases from V and 3 bases from J, the junction contained 7 bases not matched to a gene. The length of the CDR3 is 15 residues. Looked up from germline, CDR1 is SGHTA and CDR2 is FQGNSA.

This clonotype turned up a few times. CDR3 region: CASWTGFYGYTF. DNA of the CDR3: TGTGCCAGTTGGACAGGGTTCTATGGCTACACCTTC. The gene calls are TRBV27 and TRBJ1-2; TRBD1 matches at 8 bases. The germline V gene has CDR1 MNHEY and CDR2 SMNVEV (reference sequence). There are 12 residues in the CDR3. V gave up 9 bases and J gave up 4 bases; unmatched junction bases: 4.

The CDR3 protein is CASSGTALERGYTF. CDR3 DNA: TGTGCCAGCTCCGGGACGGCACTAGAGAGAGGCTACACCTTC. The V and J genes are TRBV18 and TRBJ1-2; weak D call: TRBD1 (5 bases). V was shortened by 6 bases and J by 8 bases, with 19 bases between the two germline ends. This CDR3 spans 14 amino acids. Germline lookup yields CDR1 KGHSH and CDR2 LQKENI.

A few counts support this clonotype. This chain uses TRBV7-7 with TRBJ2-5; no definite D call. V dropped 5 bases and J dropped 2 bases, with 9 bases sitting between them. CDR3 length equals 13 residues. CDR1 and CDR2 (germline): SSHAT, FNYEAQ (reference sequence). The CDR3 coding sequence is TGTGCCAGCAGCGGCCCGAATCAAGAGACCCAGTACTTC. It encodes CASSGPNQETQYF. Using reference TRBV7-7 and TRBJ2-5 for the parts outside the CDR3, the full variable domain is GAGVSQSPRYKVTKRGQDVTLRCDPISSHATLYWYQQALGQGPEFLTYFNYEAQPDKSGLPSDRFSAERPEGSISTLTIQRTEQRDSAMYRCASSGPNQETQYFGPGTRLLVL.

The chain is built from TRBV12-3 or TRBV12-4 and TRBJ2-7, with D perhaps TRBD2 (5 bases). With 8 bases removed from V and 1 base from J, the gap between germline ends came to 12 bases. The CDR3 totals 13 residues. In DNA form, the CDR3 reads TGTGCCAGCGGAGAAGCGGCTTCCTACGAGCAGTACTTC. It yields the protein CASGEAASYEQYF.

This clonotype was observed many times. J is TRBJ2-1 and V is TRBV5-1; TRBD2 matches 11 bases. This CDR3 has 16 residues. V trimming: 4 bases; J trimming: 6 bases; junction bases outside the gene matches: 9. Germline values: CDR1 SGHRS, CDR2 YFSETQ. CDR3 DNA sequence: TGCGCCAGCAGCCCGGTTGTGGGACTAGCGGCCAATGAGCAGTTCTTC. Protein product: CASSPVVGLAANEQFF.

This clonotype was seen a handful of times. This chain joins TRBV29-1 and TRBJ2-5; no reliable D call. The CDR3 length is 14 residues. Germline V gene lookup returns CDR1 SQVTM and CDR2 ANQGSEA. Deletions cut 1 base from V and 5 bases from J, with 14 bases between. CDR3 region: CSVEGTEPTETQYF. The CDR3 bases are TGCAGCGTTGAAGGTACAGAACCCACGGAGACCCAGTACTTC.

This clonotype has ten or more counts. The CDR3 sequence: CASSLWEGMGGNQPQHF. DNA for the CDR3: TGTGCCAGCAGTTTGTGGGAGGGAATGGGCGGCAATCAGCCCCAGCATTTT. The V gene is TRBV12-3 or TRBV12-4, the J gene TRBJ1-5; the D is unclear. Trimming cost V 3 bases and J 2 bases, with 17 bases left between them. The CDR3 length is 17 residues.

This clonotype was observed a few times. CDR3 in amino acids: CASSFRRTTAHEQFF. CDR3 nucleotide sequence: TGTGCCAGCAGCTTCCGTAGGACTACCGCCCATGAGCAGTTCTTC. The chain has TRBV7-2 and TRBJ2-1, with a weak D call TRBD2 (6 bases). Trimming left V 3 bases short and J 8 bases short, with 17 bases between. The germline CDR1 and CDR2 sequences are SGHTA and FQGNSA. CDR3 length equals 15 residues.

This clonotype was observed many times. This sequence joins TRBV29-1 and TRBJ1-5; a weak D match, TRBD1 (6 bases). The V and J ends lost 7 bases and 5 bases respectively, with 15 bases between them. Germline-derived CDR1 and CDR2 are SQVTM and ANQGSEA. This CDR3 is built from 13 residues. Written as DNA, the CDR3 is TGCAGCGCCGCTATGGAGGGGGATCAGCCCCAGCATTTT. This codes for CSAAMEGDQPQHF.

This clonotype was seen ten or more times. This chain's CDR3 is CASSGATYNEQFF. CDR3 DNA sequence: TGTGCCAGTTCGGGAGCAACCTACAATGAGCAGTTCTTC. This rearrangement joins TRBV28 to TRBJ2-1; maybe TRBD2 (6 bases). The CDR3 covers 13 residues. Germline values: CDR1 MDHEN, CDR2 SYDVKM. Trimming removed 9 bases at V and 2 bases at J, with 11 bases between.

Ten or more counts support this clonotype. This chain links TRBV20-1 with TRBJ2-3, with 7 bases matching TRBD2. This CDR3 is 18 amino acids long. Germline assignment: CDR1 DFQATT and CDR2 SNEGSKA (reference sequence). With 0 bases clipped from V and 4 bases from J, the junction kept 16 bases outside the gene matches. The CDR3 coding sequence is TGCAGTGCTAGAGATATGTACCGGGGGGTTATCGGCCCAGATACGCAGTATTTT. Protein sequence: CSARDMYRGVIGPDTQYF.

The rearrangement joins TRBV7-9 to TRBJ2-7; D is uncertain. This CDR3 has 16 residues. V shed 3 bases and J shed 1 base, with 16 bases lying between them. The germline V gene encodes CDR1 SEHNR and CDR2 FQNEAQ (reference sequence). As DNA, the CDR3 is TGTGCCAGCAGCTTGTCTATAGCAGTGGGTTCCTACGAGCAGTACTTC. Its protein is CASSLSIAVGSYEQYF.

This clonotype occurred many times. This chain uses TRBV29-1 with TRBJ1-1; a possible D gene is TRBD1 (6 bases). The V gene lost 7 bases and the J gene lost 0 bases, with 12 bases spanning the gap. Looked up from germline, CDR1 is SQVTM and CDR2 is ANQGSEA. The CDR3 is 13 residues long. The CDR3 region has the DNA TGCAGCGCTATCGACAGGATGAACACTGAAGCTTTCTTT. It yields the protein CSAIDRMNTEAFF.